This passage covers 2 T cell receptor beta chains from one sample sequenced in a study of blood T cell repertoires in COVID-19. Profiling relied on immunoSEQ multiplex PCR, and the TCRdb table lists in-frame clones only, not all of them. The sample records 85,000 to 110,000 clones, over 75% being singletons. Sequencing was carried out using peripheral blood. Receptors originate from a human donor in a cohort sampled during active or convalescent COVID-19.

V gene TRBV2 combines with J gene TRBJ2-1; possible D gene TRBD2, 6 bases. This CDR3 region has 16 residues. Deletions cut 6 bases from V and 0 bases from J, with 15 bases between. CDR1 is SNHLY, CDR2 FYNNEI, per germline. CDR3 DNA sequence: TGTGCCAGCAGGAATCGGGACTGGGGCTCCTACAATGAGCAGTTCTTC. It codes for CASRNRDWGSYNEQFF.

The CDR3 DNA reads TGTGCCAGTGGGGCACGCTCTGGAAACACCATATATTTT. Translated: CASGARSGNTIYF. This chain uses TRBV19 with TRBJ1-3; D might be TRBD1 (5 bases). Germline V gives CDR1 LNHDA, CDR2 SQIVND (reference sequence). The CDR3 extends over 13 amino acids. Deletions cut 8 bases from V and 0 bases from J, with 8 bases between.